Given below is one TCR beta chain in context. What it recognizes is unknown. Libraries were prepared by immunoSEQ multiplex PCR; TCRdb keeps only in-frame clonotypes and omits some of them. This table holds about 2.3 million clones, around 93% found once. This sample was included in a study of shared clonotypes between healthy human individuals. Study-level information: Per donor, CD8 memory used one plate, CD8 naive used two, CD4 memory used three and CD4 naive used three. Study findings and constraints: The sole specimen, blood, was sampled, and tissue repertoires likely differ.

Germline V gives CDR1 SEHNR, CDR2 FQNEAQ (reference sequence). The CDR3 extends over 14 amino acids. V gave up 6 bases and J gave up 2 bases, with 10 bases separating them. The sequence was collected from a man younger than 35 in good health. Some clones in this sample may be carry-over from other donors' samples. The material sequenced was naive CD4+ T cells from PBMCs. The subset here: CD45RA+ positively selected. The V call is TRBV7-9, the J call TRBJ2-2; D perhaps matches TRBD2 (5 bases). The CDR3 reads CASRTDSNTGELFF. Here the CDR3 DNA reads TGTGCCAGCAGGACGGACTCAAACACCGGGGAGCTGTTTTTT.